This section outlines one T cell receptor beta chain sequence together with its context. The record originates from a study of blood T cell repertoires in COVID-19. Study-level background: From the United States, Italy and Spain came samples of acute and convalescent COVID-19. Nucleic acid was either cDNA or gDNA, and it came from T cells, B-cell-depleted T cells, or PBMCs.

This CDR3 spans 17 amino acids. Germline lookup yields CDR1 LNHDA and CDR2 SQIVND (reference sequence). Trimming cost V 8 bases and J 1 base, with 23 bases left between them. Authors' methods: Reference gene primers were amplified, and this amplification served to estimate nucleated cell counts. The method was immunoSEQ multiplex PCR; TCRdb's version includes in-frame clones alone and lacks a portion of them. Clone size and the V and J calls come from that table; the DNA yielded D and trimming. The repertoire consists of 130,000 or so clones, with roughly 79% occurring once and the leading ten covering 10% to 14%.

This chain connects TRBV19 to TRBJ1-1, with a weak D call TRBD1 (6 bases). Sequencing was carried out using peripheral blood. The clonotype was recovered from a human donor in a cohort sampled during active COVID-19. The CDR3 loop reads CASRHRRGGLENTEAFF. CDR3 bases: TGTGCCAGTCGTCATAGAAGGGGGGGTCTGGAGAACACTGAAGCTTTCTTT.